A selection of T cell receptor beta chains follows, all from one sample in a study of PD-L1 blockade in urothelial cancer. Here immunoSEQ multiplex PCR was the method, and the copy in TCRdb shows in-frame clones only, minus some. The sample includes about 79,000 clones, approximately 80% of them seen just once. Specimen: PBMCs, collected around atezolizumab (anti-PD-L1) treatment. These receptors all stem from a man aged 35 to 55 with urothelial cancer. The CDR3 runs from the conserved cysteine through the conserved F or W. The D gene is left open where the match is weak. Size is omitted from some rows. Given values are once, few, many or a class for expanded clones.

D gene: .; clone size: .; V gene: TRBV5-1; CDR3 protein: CASHSGSGPGETQYF
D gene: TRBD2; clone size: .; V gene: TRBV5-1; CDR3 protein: CASSFSGRAYEQYF
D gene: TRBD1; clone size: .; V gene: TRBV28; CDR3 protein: CASSWGGDRAFF
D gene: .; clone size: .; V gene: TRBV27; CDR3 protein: CASSQTHRAGAFF
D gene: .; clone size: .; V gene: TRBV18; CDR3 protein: CASSPPSSGDEQFF
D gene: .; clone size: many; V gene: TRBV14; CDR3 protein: CASSQSRNYGYTF
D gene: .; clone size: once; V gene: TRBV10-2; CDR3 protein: CASRSEPNQPQHF
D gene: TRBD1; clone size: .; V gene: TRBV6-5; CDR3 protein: CASSLRTGGTEQFF
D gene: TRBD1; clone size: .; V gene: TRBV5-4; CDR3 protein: CASSAAGQGLSGELFF
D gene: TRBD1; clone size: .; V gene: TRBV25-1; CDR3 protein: CASSRGTGSGETQYF
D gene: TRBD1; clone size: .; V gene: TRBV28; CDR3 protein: CASRGTGRILKQYF
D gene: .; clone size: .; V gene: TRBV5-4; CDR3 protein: CASSLDPGDEQFF
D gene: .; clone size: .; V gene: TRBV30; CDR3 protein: CAWSVRDRLNTEAFF
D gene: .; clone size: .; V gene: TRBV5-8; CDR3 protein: CASSLVKGVGLFF
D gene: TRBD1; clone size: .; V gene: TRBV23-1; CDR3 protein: CASSRSPGQGNQKLFF
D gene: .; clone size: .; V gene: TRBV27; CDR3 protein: CASSSTGPPYTDTQYF
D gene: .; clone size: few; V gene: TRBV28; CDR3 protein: CASSLGDLRSGNTIYF
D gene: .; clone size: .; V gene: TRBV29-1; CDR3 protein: CSVVSGTEAFF
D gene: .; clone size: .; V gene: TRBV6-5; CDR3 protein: CASSSGGGLSYNEQFF
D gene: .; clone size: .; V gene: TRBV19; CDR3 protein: CASSDGRTHNEQFF
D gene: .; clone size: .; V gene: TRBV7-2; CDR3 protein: CASSPGGGGRNEQYF
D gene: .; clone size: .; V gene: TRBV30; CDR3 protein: CAWSSWGEAALNQPQHF
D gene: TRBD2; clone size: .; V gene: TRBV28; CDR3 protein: CASSFASGGITSSTDTQYF
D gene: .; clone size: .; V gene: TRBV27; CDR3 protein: CASSLSGGISTDTQYF
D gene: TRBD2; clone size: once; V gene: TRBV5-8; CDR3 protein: CASSRLARSYEQYF
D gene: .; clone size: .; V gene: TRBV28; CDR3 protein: CASSYPRTPYEQYF
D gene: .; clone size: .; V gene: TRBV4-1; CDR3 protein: CATRTGGLNEQFF
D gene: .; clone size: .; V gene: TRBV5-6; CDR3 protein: CASSLLGVGETQYF
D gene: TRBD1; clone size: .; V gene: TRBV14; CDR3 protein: CASSRTGSTDTQYF
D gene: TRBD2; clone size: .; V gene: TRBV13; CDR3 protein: CASSLSLMTSGRWDTQYF
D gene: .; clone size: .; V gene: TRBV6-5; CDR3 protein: CASSYGGGGQPQHF
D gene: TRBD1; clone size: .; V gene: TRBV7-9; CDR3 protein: CASSTRQGSTEAFF
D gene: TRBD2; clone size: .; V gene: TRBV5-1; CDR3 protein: CASSVGTSGKGDNEQFF
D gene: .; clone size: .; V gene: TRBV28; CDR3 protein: CASRPRAVTGELFF
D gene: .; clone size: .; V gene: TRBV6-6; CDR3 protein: CATTATNEKLFF
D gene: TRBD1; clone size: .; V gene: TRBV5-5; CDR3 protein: CATRTGDLNTEAFF
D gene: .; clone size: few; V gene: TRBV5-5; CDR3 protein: CASSPSLARSTDTQYF
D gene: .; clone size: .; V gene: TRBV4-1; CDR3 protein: CASSQDPQGSSGANVLTF
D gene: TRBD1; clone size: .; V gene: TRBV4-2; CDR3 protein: CASSTRTGVNTEAFF
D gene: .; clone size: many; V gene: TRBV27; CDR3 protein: CASRKAGTNEKLFF
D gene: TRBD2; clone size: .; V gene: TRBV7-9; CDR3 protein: CASSLGLAGGLSYEQYF
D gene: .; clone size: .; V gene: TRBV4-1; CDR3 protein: CASSQGLVTSNEQFF
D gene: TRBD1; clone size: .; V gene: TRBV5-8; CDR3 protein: CASSPNAGQGFISGNTIYF
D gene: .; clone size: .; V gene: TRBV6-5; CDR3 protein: CASRSLGSKGEQYF